This T cell receptor (beta chain) was obtained from a study of shared clonotypes between healthy human individuals. Study-wide results and caveats: When compared with the clonotypes that were shared by all four sorted-subset donors, the non-shared clonotypes turned out to have lower generation probabilities.

For this clone: Its specificity is unknown. The sample has other DNA sequences that encode this CDR3 too.

Germline CDR1 reads SGHRS; CDR2 reads YFSETQ. V shed 4 bases and J 3 bases; nucleotides not matched to a gene: 4. The CDR3 is made up of 16 amino acids. Repertoires were generated with immunoSEQ multiplex PCR, while TCRdb's copy carries only in-frame clones and drops some. This sample yields roughly 2.2 million clones, of which approximately 93% are seen a single time; 0.35% to 0.45% belongs to the top ten. Sequenced input: naive CD4+ T cells from PBMCs. Subset specified: CD45RA+ positively selected. V gene TRBV5-1 combines with J gene TRBJ2-2, with TRBD2 matching over 12 bases. The TCR sequence derives from a man aged 18 to 30 in good health. Some clones in this sample may be carry-over from other donors' samples. CDR3 loop: CASSPRLAGDTGELFF. In DNA form, the CDR3 reads TGCGCCAGCAGCCCCAGACTAGCGGGGGACACCGGGGAGCTGTTTTTT. The full variable domain, with the rest looked up from reference TRBV5-1 and TRBJ2-2, is KAGVTQTPRYLIKTRGQQVTLSCSPISGHRSVSWYQQTPGQGLQFLFEYFSETQRNKGNFPGRFSGRQFSNSRSEMNVSTLELGDSALYLCASSPRLAGDTGELFFGEGSRLTVL.